The TCR beta chain described here comes from a study of T cells in Graves' hyperthyroidism and ophthalmopathy. Hyperthyroidism, newly diagnosed and lasting under 2 months, affected patients aged 18 to 65. This clonotype has more than one count but fewer than ten. Germline V gives CDR1 MGHRA, CDR2 YSYEKL. This CDR3 region has 15 residues. Trimming cost V 4 bases and J 1 base; bases outside gene matches: 7. TCR beta CDR3 regions were amplified from RNA transcripts. TCR CDR3 underwent first-round RT-PCR with the HTBI primer set. TCRdb independently ran MiXCR on the multiplex PCR reads; one entry per CDR3 protein. This table has fewer than 550,000 distinct CDR3 sequences, 15% to 19% appearing once.

This rearrangement joins TRBV4-1 to TRBJ2-7; TRBD1 agrees at 7 bases. Sequencing was done on a sample of blood. The TCR sequence derives from a woman under 30 with Graves' hyperthyroidism. The CDR3 coding sequence is TGCGCCAGCAGCCCCAGGACAGGTCTATCCTACGAGCAGTACTTC. Protein: CASSPRTGLSYEQYF.